These T cell receptor beta chains were read from a single sample in a study of T cell changes during pregnancy in multiple sclerosis. The method was immunoSEQ multiplex PCR; TCRdb's version includes in-frame clones alone and lacks a portion of them. This sample has under 85,000 clones, with over 80% found just once. Material: CD4+ T cells from peripheral blood mononuclear cells, obtained in the second trimester of pregnancy. The source is a female donor with multiple sclerosis, enrolled in a pregnancy study. Both conserved end residues are part of each CDR3. The D gene is left open where the match is weak. Clone size is not always given. Where it is, it says once, few, many or a class for expanded clones.

d_gene: NA; j_gene: TRBJ2-5; abundance: NA; v_gene: TRBV19; CDR3nt: TGTGCCAGTAGAAGCGGCCAAGAGACCCAGTACTTC; CDR3aa: CASRSGQETQYF
d_gene: NA; j_gene: TRBJ2-3; abundance: NA; v_gene: TRBV7-9; CDR3nt: TGTGCCAGCAGCTCTAACTGGGCTACAGATACGCAGTATTTT; CDR3aa: CASSSNWATDTQYF
d_gene: NA; j_gene: TRBJ1-2; abundance: NA; v_gene: TRBV18; CDR3nt: TGTGCCAGCTCACGTGGTTCGACAGGCGAACGGGGCTACACCTTC; CDR3aa: CASSRGSTGERGYTF
d_gene: TRBD1; j_gene: TRBJ1-2; abundance: NA; v_gene: TRBV27; CDR3nt: TGTGCCAGCACCCAATCGGGTGGGGACAGGAAGGGCTACACCTTC; CDR3aa: CASTQSGGDRKGYTF
d_gene: TRBD1; j_gene: TRBJ2-7; abundance: NA; v_gene: TRBV9; CDR3nt: TGTGCCAGCAGCCCCAGACAGGGGGCCTACTCCTACGAGCAGTACTTC; CDR3aa: CASSPRQGAYSYEQYF
d_gene: TRBD1; j_gene: TRBJ1-1; abundance: NA; v_gene: TRBV9; CDR3nt: TGTGCCAGCAGCGTAGAGGGGGCAGGCACCTTGAACACTGAAGCTTTCTTT; CDR3aa: CASSVEGAGTLNTEAFF
d_gene: TRBD1; j_gene: TRBJ2-5; abundance: NA; v_gene: TRBV27; CDR3nt: TGTGCCAGCAGTTTCCGGGACAGAGAGACCCAGTACTTC; CDR3aa: CASSFRDRETQYF
d_gene: NA; j_gene: TRBJ2-4; abundance: few; v_gene: TRBV30; CDR3nt: TGTGCCTGGAACCCCTCCCCCGGCCCCGGGGCCAAAAACATTCAGTACTTC; CDR3aa: CAWNPSPGPGAKNIQYF
d_gene: NA; j_gene: TRBJ1-1; abundance: NA; v_gene: TRBV5-1; CDR3nt: TGCGCCTCAAGACAGGAACCCATTTCTAGGGCTTTCTTT; CDR3aa: CASRQEPISRAFF
d_gene: NA; j_gene: TRBJ2-1; abundance: NA; v_gene: TRBV28; CDR3nt: TGTGCCAGCAGTTTCTTCCCTAAAAAAGGGGCAGGTAAATATGAGCAGTTCTTC; CDR3aa: CASSFFPKKGAGKYEQFF
d_gene: TRBD1; j_gene: TRBJ2-2; abundance: NA; v_gene: TRBV5-5; CDR3nt: TGTGCCAGCAGCATTAGACAGGGGGCGTCGATCGGGGAGCTGTTTTTT; CDR3aa: CASSIRQGASIGELFF
d_gene: NA; j_gene: TRBJ1-1; abundance: NA; v_gene: TRBV5-1; CDR3nt: TGCGCCAGCAGCTTGATGGGACAGAACACTGAAGCTTTCTTT; CDR3aa: CASSLMGQNTEAFF
d_gene: NA; j_gene: TRBJ1-1; abundance: NA; v_gene: TRBV18; CDR3nt: TGTGCCAGCTCGCAGTTGGACAGAACAAACACTGAAGCTTTCTTT; CDR3aa: CASSQLDRTNTEAFF
d_gene: NA; j_gene: TRBJ1-1; abundance: NA; v_gene: TRBV5-6; CDR3nt: TGTGCCAGCAGCTGGGTGAGGGTGAACACTGAAGCTTTCTTT; CDR3aa: CASSWVRVNTEAFF
d_gene: NA; j_gene: TRBJ1-5; abundance: NA; v_gene: TRBV28; CDR3nt: TGTGCCAGCAGTTTAGGGAGGGGGGGTACCATCAATCAGCCCCAGCATTTT; CDR3aa: CASSLGRGGTINQPQHF
d_gene: TRBD1; j_gene: TRBJ1-1; abundance: once; v_gene: TRBV5-6; CDR3nt: TGTGCCAGCAGCTTCCTAGGGACAGGAGAGACCACTGAAGCTTTCTTT; CDR3aa: CASSFLGTGETTEAFF
d_gene: NA; j_gene: TRBJ1-2; abundance: NA; v_gene: TRBV5-4; CDR3nt: TGTGCCAGCAGCTTGGCCACTACCTATGGCTACACCTTC; CDR3aa: CASSLATTYGYTF
d_gene: NA; j_gene: TRBJ1-3; abundance: NA; v_gene: TRBV10-3; CDR3nt: TGTGCCATCAGGGGGGCCACTGGAAACACCATATATTTT; CDR3aa: CAIRGATGNTIYF